Reported below is one T cell receptor beta chain. Its matching antigen is unknown. The repertoire was sequenced with immunoSEQ multiplex PCR; TCRdb's copy has only in-frame clones and lacks some. The sample carries over 100,000 clones, 85% to 90% recorded once. Blood sampling took place at baseline, cycle 4 day 1, and cycle 7 day 1. Trimming took off 0 bases at V and 2 bases at J, with 11 bases between the two ends. Germline loops: CDR1 MGHDK, CDR2 SYGVNS. This CDR3 comprises 17 residues. The source of the sample is a study of OX40 agonist ivuxolimab in advanced cancers. General observations from the study: The study found that CD8+ T cells averaged more expanded clones than CD4+. Which antigen the expanded peripheral T cells recognized is unknown.

This TCR came from an adult with an advanced solid tumor such as melanoma, head and neck, liver or kidney cancer. The sample consisted of CD4+ or CD8+ T cells sorted from blood, taken in a trial of the OX40 agonist ivuxolimab. The gene calls are TRBV25-1 and TRBJ1-6; D is undetermined. The DNA of the CDR3 is TGTGCCAGCAGTGAATATAAAGGGAACACCTATAATTCACCCCTCCACTTT. This codes for CASSEYKGNTYNSPLHF.